This T cell receptor beta chain was found in a study of blood T cell repertoires in COVID-19. As originally analysed: The authors estimated nucleated cell counts from reference gene primer amplification. Here immunoSEQ multiplex PCR was the method, and the copy in TCRdb shows in-frame clones only, minus some. V and J calls and clone size are given by that table; D and trimming were obtained from the DNA. The sample has hundreds of thousands of clones; approximately 90% are singletons. Symptom resolution, clearance, or two negative PCRs marked the recovered donors of Cohort 3. J lost 7 bases, V lost 5 bases, and 4 bases had no gene match. The CDR3 loop spans 13 amino acids. Per the germline V gene, CDR1 is SGHVS and CDR2 is FQNEAQ.

The sample taken for sequencing was PBMCs or T cells enriched from blood (not recorded which). The chain is built from TRBV7-8 and TRBJ1-5; 8 nucleotides line up with TRBD1. This clonotype was sampled from a woman aged 40 to 49 who had recovered from COVID-19. The CDR3 loop reads CASSPTGAQPQHF. Here the CDR3 DNA reads TGTGCCAGCAGCCCGACAGGGGCCCAGCCCCAGCATTTT.